The source of this T cell receptor beta chain is a study of T cell repertoires in cytomegalovirus infection. Study overall: Evidence of both CMV infection and a matching HLA type came from public TCR beta signatures. Study-wide results and limits: HLA-C-restricted CMV clonotypes gave the most frequent clonotype in two of eight donors.

V lost 6 bases and J 6 bases, leaving 9 bases between the germline ends. The CDR3 totals 12 residues. Per germline, CDR1 MDHEN and CDR2 SYDVKM. TCRdb redid the calling of the reads with MiXCR, one entry per CDR3 protein. The table shows nearly 700,000 distinct CDR3 sequences, with around 31% occurring only once. Concerning this clonotype: The target antigen is unknown.

The input for sequencing was cultured PBMCs, taken from culture after CMV antigen stimulation. The TCR comes from a human donor in good health (CMV status not recorded). Some clones in this sample may be carry-over from other donors' samples. The genes are TRBV28 and TRBJ1-5; perhaps TRBD1 as D (5 bases). The CDR3 region has the DNA TGTGCCAGCAGCCTCAGGGTTCAGCCCCAGCATTTT. It yields the protein CASSLRVQPQHF. The variable domain in full, with the rest retrieved from reference TRBV28 and TRBJ1-5, is DVKVTQSSRYLVKRTGEKVFLECVQDMDHENMFWYRQDPGLGLRLIYFSYDVKMKEKGDIPEGYSVSREKKERFSLILESASTNQTSMYLCASSLRVQPQHFGDGTRLSIL.